This T cell receptor (beta chain) came from a study of T cell responses to AZD1222 COVID-19 vaccine listed by TCRdb under 2021. The study in broad terms: AZD1222 recipients given second doses at about 4 weeks or at about 12 weeks were pooled, since spike-specific TCR depth and breadth were not found to differ between the two schedules. A total of 233 trial participants underwent TCR sequencing, of whom around 200 received two doses of AZD1222 and about 25 received two doses of the MenACWY control vaccine. Trial participants were enrolled by age into 18-55, 56-69 and 70-plus year subgroups, with about 150, 28 and 57 TCR-sequenced participants respectively. General findings and caveats noted by the study authors: The vaccine-associated CD4 TCRs covered the entire spike protein, and the dominant responses fell in regions 160-218 and 743-854. Reportedly, close to half of the unique spike-specific TCRs recognized epitopes lying outside the regions that are mutated in the B.1.351 and B.1.1.7 variants. Participants were mostly white British and included more females than males, and it was suggested by the authors that clonal diversity may have been underestimated. Conclusions about previously exposed vaccinees are limited because only a handful of AZD1222 recipients were SARS-CoV-2 seropositive at baseline. Spike-specific TCR breadth and depth rose significantly after two AZD1222 doses compared with day 0 and with MenACWY recipients. The 56-69-year group was small, and its depth increase did not reach significance, likely because of low power. No day 14 peak-response samples were available, so repertoires were characterized only after the peak T cell response.

This clone was detected once. The antigen this receptor binds is unknown. Per-nucleotide qualities are absent, and no much larger clonotype sits a single base away. Trimming accounts for 6 bases at V and 5 bases at J, while the number of junction bases matched to no gene is 6. From cysteine to phenylalanine, the CDR3 is 14 amino acids long. The read is trimmed to its CDR3 DNA, 42 bases read in frame from base 1. Sequences SGHRS (CDR1) and YFSETQ (CDR2) are obtained from the germline V gene. The CDR3 regions of human TCRbeta chains were analyzed by immunosequencing. The study's processing was this. TCRs in the repertoires were compared against a reference library of SARS-CoV-2-specific TCRs that had been generated with the MIRA antigen-specificity platform. Breadth was defined as the fraction of unique TCRs that were SARS-CoV-2-associated. Depth was defined as the fraction of total T cells that were SARS-CoV-2-associated. Using the MIRA data, each spike-specific TCR was assigned both to the spike region to which the TCR was reactive and to a CD4 or CD8 class. Log10-transformed breadth and depth values were compared by one-way ANOVA with Sidak's multiple comparisons tests. TCRdb took this table from immuneACCESS and kept in-frame rearrangements with V and J called. Such tables lack part of the clones; where checked against another copy, unresolved V genes explain under half of the gap, and the rest is unexplained. The V and J calls and clone size are taken from that table; D and trimming were inferred from the DNA. This sample holds 100,000 or so clones; approximately 90% were observed only once. The ten largest account for about 9.3% of the sample.

The time point label, read with the paper, signifies: baseline before first vaccination. The vaccinee samples were drawn from two UK trials, COV001 and COV002, one of which was a single-blind randomized controlled phase 2/3 trial testing AZD1222 (ChAdOx1 nCoV-19) in healthy adults. For TCRbeta chain sequencing, PBMC samples were collected from trial participants at day 0 and at day 28 after the second dose. The specimen comprised peripheral blood, sampled on day 0 of AZD1222 vaccination. This sequence uses TRBV5-1 and TRBJ2-5, with 11 junctional bases fitting TRBD2. The receptor was derived from an adult in good health. CDR3 sequence: CASKTTSGKETQYF. At the DNA level, the sequence is TGCGCCAGCAAAACGACTAGCGGGAAGGAGACCCAGTACTTC.